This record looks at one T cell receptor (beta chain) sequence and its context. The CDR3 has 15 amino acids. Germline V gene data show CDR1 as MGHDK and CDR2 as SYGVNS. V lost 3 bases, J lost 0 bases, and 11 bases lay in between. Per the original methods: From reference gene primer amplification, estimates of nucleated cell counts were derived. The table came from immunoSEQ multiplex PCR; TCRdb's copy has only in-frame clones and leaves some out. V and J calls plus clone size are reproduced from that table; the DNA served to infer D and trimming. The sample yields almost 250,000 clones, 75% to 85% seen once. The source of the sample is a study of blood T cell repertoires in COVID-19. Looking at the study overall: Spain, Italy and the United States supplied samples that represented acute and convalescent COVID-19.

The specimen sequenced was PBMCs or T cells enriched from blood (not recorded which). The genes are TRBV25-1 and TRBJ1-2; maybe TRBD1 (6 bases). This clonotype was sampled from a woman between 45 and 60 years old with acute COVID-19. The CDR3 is CASSEGAESNYGYTF. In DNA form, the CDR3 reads TGTGCCAGCAGTGAGGGGGCAGAATCTAACTATGGCTACACCTTC.